This T cell receptor beta chain was recorded in a study of control samples from healthy donors and cancer patients. Generated by immunoSEQ multiplex PCR, the TCRdb table keeps only in-frame clones and is missing some. Among 84,000 or so clones listed, 90% to 95% were seen once. This CDR3 region has 13 residues. Germline CDR1 and CDR2: SGHDT and YYEEEE. V was clipped by 4 bases and J by 7 bases; unmatched bases: 4. The clonotype comes from a man aged 50 to 59 in good health. The sample taken for sequencing was blood. V gene TRBV5-6 combines with J gene TRBJ2-7, with 11 positions matching TRBD2. The CDR3 loop is CASSILAGEEQYF. The CDR3 bases are TGTGCCAGCAGCATACTAGCGGGGGAAGAGCAGTACTTC. The full variable domain, with the rest looked up from reference TRBV5-6 and TRBJ2-7, is DAGVTQSPTHLIKTRGQQVTLRCSPKSGHDTVSWYQQALGQGPQFIFQYYEEEERQRGNFPDRFSGHQFPNYSSELNVNALLLGDSALYLCASSILAGEEQYFGPGTRLTVT.